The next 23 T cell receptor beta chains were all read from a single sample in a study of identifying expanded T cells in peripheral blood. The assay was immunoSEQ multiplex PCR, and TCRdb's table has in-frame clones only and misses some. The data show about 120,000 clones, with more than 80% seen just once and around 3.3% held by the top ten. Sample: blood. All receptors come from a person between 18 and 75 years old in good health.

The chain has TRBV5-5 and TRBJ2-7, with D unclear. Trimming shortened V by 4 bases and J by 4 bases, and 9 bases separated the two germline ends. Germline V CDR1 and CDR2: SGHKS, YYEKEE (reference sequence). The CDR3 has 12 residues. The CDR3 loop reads CASSLGWYEQYF. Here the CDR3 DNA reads TGTGCCAGCAGCCTCGGTTGGTACGAGCAGTACTTC.

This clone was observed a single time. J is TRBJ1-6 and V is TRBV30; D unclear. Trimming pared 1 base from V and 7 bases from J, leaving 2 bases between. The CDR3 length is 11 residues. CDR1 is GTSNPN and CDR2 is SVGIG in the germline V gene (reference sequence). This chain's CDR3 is CAWSENSPLHF. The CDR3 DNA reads TGTGCCTGGAGTGAGAATTCACCCCTCCACTTT.

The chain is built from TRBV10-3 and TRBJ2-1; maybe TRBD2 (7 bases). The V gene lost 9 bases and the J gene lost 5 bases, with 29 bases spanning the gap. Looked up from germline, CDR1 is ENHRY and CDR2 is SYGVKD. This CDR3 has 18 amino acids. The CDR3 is CAIGGGGPKTTTNNEQFF. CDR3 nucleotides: TGTGCCATTGGGGGAGGGGGGCCGAAGACGACTACTAACAATGAGCAGTTCTTC.

CDR3 bases: TGTGCCAGCAGTTCCGTCGACAGGGACAATCAGCCCCAGCATTTT. Translation gives CASSSVDRDNQPQHF. The gene calls are TRBV27 and TRBJ1-5; 7 bases are shared with TRBD1. Germline lookup yields CDR1 MNHEY and CDR2 SMNVEV (reference sequence). The CDR3 consists of 15 residues. V gave up 4 bases and J gave up 3 bases; unmatched junction bases: 6.

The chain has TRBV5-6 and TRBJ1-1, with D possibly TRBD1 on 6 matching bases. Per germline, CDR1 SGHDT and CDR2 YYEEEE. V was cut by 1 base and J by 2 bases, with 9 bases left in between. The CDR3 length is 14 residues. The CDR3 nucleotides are TGTGCCAGCAGCTTGTGGACAGCCAACACTGAAGCTTTCTTT. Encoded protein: CASSLWTANTEAFF.

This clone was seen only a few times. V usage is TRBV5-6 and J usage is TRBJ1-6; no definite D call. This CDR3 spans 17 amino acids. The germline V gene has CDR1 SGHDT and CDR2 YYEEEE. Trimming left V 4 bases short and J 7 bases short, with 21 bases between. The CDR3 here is CASSRSPQVPLNSPLHF. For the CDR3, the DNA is TGTGCCAGCAGCCGCAGTCCCCAGGTTCCTCTCAATTCACCCCTCCACTTT.

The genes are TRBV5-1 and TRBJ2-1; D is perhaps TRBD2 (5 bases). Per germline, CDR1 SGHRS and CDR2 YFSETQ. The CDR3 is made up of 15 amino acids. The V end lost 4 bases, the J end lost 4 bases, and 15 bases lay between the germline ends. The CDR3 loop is CASSPQTGVYNEQFF. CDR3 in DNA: TGCGCCAGCAGCCCGCAGACCGGGGTTTACAATGAGCAGTTCTTC.

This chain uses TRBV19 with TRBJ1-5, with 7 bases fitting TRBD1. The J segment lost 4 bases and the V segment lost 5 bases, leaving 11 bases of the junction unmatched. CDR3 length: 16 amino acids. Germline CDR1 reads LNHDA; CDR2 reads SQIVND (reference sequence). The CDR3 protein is CASSLTPQGRNQPQHF. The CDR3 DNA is TGTGCCAGTAGTCTAACCCCACAGGGGAGGAATCAGCCCCAGCATTTT.

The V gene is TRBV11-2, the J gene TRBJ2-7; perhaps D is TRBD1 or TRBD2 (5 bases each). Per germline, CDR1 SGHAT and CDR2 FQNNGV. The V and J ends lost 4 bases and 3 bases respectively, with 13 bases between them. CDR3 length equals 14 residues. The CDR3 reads CASSSRGPRYEQYF. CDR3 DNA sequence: TGTGCCAGCAGCTCTCGGGGACCCCGCTACGAGCAGTACTTC.

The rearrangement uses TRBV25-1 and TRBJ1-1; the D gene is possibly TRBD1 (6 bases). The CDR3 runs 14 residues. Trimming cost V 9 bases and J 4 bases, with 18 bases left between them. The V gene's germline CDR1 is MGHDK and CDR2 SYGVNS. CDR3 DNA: TGTGCCAGTACCGGGGCGGGGGCGAGCACTGAAGCTTTCTTT. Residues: CASTGAGASTEAFF.

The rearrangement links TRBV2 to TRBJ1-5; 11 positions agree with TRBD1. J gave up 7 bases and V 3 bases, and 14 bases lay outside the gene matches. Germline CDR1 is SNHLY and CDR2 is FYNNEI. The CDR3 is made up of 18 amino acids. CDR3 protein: CASSDGQGAFGTRQPQHF. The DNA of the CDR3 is TGTGCCAGCAGTGACGGACAGGGGGCTTTTGGAACGAGGCAGCCCCAGCATTTT. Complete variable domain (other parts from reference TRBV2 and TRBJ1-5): EPEVTQTPSHQVTQMGQEVILRCVPISNHLYFYWYRQILGQKVEFLVSFYNNEISEKSEIFDDQFSVERPDGSNFTLKIRSTKLEDSAMYFCASSDGQGAFGTRQPQHFGDGTRLSIL.

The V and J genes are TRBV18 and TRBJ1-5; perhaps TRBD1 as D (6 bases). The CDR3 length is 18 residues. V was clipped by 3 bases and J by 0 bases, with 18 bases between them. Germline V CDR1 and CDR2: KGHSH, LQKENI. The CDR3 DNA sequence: TGTGCCAGCTCACCCTCCCAGGTGGGGGGCCCTAGCAATCAGCCCCAGCATTTT. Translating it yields CASSPSQVGGPSNQPQHF.

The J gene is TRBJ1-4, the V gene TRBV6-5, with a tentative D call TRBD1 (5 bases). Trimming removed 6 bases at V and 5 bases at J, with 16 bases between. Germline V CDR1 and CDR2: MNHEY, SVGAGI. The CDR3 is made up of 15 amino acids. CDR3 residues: CASSRRDGRNEKLFF. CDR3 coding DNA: TGTGCCAGCAGCCGAAGGGACGGAAGAAATGAAAAACTGTTTTTT.

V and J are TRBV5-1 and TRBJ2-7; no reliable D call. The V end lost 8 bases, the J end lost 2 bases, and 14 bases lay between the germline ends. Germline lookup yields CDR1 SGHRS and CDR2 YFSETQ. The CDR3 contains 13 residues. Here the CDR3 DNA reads TGCGCCAGTGCCCACGGAATTGCCTACGAGCAGTACTTC. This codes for CASAHGIAYEQYF.

The CDR3 is CSVAKPSSEKLFF. In DNA form, the CDR3 reads TGCAGCGTTGCCAAACCGTCCTCTGAAAAACTGTTTTTT. The rearrangement links TRBV29-1 to TRBJ1-4; D ambiguous. CDR1 and CDR2 (germline): SQVTM, ANQGSEA. The V end lost 4 bases, the J end lost 7 bases, and 13 bases lay between the germline ends. The CDR3 spans 13 residues.

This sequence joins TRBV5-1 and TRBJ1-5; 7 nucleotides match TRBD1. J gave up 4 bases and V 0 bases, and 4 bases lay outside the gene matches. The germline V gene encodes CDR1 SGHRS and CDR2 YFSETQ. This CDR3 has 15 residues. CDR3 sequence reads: CASSLAGTVNQPQHF. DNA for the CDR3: TGCGCCAGCAGCTTGGCGGGGACAGTAAATCAGCCCCAGCATTTT.

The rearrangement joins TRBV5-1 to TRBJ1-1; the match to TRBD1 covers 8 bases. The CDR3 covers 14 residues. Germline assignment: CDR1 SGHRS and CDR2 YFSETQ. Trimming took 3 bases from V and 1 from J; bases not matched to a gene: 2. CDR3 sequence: CASSSGTGNTEAFF. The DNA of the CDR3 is TGCGCCAGCAGCTCCGGGACAGGGAACACTGAAGCTTTCTTT.

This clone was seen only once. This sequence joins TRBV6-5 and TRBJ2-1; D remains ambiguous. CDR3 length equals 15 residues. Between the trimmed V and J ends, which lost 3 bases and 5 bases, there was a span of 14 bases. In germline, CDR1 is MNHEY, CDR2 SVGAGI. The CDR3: CASSYLRNDDNEQFF. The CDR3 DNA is TGTGCCAGCAGTTATCTGCGCAATGATGACAATGAGCAGTTCTTC.

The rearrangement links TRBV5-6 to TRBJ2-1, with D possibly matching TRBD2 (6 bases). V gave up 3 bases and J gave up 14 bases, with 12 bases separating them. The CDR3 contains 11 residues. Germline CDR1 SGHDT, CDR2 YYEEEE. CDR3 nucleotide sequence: TGTGCCAGCAGCTCGGGGTCGGGGGAGTTCTTC. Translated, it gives CASSSGSGEFF.

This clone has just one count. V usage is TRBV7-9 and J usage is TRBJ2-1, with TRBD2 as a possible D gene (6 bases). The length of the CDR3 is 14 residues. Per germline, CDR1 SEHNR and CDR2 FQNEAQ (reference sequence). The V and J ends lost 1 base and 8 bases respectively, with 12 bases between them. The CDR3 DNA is TGTGCCAGCAGCTTAGGGGAGGAGGTCGATGAGCAGTTCTTC. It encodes CASSLGEEVDEQFF.

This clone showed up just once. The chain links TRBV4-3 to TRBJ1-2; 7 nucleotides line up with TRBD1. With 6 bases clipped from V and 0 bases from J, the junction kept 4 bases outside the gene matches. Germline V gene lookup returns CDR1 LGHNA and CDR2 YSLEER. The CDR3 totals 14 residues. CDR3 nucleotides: TGCGCCAGCAGTTCGACAGGGACTAACTATGGCTACACCTTC. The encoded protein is CASSSTGTNYGYTF.

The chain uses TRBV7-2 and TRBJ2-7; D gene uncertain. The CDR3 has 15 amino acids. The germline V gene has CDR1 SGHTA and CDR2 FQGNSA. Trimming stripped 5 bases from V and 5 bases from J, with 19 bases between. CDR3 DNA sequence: TGTGCCAGCAGCCCGCCGCTGGTCCCCAAGGACGAGCAGTACTTC. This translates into CASSPPLVPKDEQYF.

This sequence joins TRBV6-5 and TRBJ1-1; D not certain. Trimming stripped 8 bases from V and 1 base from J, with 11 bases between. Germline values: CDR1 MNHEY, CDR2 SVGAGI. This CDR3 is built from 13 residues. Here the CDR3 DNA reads TGTGCCAGCCGCCGAGACGGGAACACTGAAGCTTTCTTT. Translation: CASRRDGNTEAFF.